These 27 T cell receptor beta chains came from one sample sequenced in a study of PD-1 blockade in classical Hodgkin lymphoma. This table comes from immunoSEQ multiplex PCR, and its TCRdb copy is limited to in-frame clones, with some not included. The data show 70,000 or so clones, roughly 93% seen once. Time point here: newly diagnosed, previously untreated cHL patient sample. Material for sequencing was peripheral blood mononuclear cells (PBMCs). These receptors all come from a human donor with classical Hodgkin lymphoma.

This clone is a singleton in its sample. For the CDR3, the DNA is TGTGCCACCAGCAGAGACAGGGGCCCCACTGAAGCTTTCTTT. The encoded protein is CATSRDRGPTEAFF. This chain joins TRBV15 and TRBJ1-1; D is perhaps TRBD1 (6 bases). CDR3 length: 14 amino acids. Germline-derived CDR1 and CDR2 are LNHNV and YYDKDF (reference sequence). V was clipped by 0 bases and J by 4 bases, with 9 bases between them.

This rearrangement joins TRBV11-2 to TRBJ1-2; 10 bases match TRBD1. Germline CDR1 SGHAT, CDR2 FQNNGV. V was pared by 5 bases and J by 6 bases, with 6 bases of the junction left unmatched. The length of the CDR3 is 14 residues. The DNA for the CDR3 is TGTGCCAGCAGCCACACCGGGACAGGGGATGGCTACACCTTC. It translates to CASSHTGTGDGYTF.

The chain has TRBV5-1 and TRBJ2-6, with D uncertain. Germline CDR1 SGHRS, CDR2 YFSETQ. With 4 bases removed from V and 4 bases from J, the gap between germline ends came to 3 bases. The CDR3 runs to 12 residues. The CDR3 bases are TGCGCCAGCAGCCCAGGGGCCAACGTCCTGACTTTC. Translating gives CASSPGANVLTF.

CDR3 sequence: CASSPGRMGDTQYF. The CDR3 DNA follows: TGTGCCAGCAGCCCCGGGCGGATGGGAGATACGCAGTATTTT. V is TRBV6-5 and J is TRBJ2-3; D unresolved. Germline CDR1 MNHEY, CDR2 SVGAGI. The CDR3 runs 14 residues. The germline V and J ends were trimmed by 6 bases and 5 bases, with 15 bases remaining between them.

V usage is TRBV7-2 and J usage is TRBJ1-4; D unclear. CDR3 length: 15 amino acids. Trimming cost V 6 bases and J 2 bases, with 13 bases left between them. Germline-derived CDR1 and CDR2 are SGHTA and FQGNSA. The CDR3 loop is CASSHRGGTNEKLFF. For the CDR3, the DNA is TGTGCCAGCAGTCATCGGGGAGGGACTAATGAAAAACTGTTTTTT.

The V and J genes are TRBV21-1 and TRBJ1-2; the table assigns TRBD1, which was not confirmed against the DNA. TRBV21-1 is assigned pseudogene status. The CDR3 has 16 residues. For the CDR3, the DNA is TGTGCCAGCAGCAAAGGGGGCGGAGCCCGGAACTATGGCTACACCTTC. Translated: CASSKGGGARNYGYTF.

The CDR3 DNA is TGTGCCACCAGTCCAAGTAGCCAGGCCACTGAAGCTTTCTTT. This gives the protein CATSPSSQATEAFF. This chain joins TRBV15 and TRBJ1-1; D remains unclear. The V end lost 6 bases, the J end lost 4 bases, and 15 bases lay between the germline ends. The CDR3 is 14 amino acids. In germline, CDR1 is LNHNV, CDR2 YYDKDF (reference sequence).

CDR3 bases: TGTGCCAGCAGTTTAACAGGGCAAAACTATGGCTACACCTTC. Translated, it gives CASSLTGQNYGYTF. The chain combines TRBV27 with TRBJ1-2; perhaps TRBD1 as D (6 bases). Germline assignment: CDR1 MNHEY and CDR2 SMNVEV (reference sequence). Trimming left V 2 bases short and J 2 bases short, with 9 bases between. CDR3 length: 14 amino acids.

The gene calls are TRBV4-1 and TRBJ1-5, with D maybe TRBD1 (5 bases). V shed 0 bases and J shed 5 bases, with 11 bases lying between them. The CDR3 extends over 15 amino acids. Germline CDR1 and CDR2: MGHRA and YSYEKL. This chain's CDR3 is CASSQDGGTDQPQHF. Here the CDR3 DNA reads TGCGCCAGCAGCCAAGATGGGGGAACGGATCAGCCCCAGCATTTT.

J is TRBJ2-7 and V is TRBV6-6; D not certain. Deletions cut 6 bases from V and 5 bases from J, with 17 bases between. This CDR3 is 14 amino acids long. The germline V gene has CDR1 MNHNY and CDR2 SVGAGI (reference sequence). The CDR3 DNA is TGTGCCAGCAGCGCCAGGAAGGGCCGGCACGAGCAGTACTTC. It encodes CASSARKGRHEQYF.

The chain carries TRBV7-3 and TRBJ1-2; TRBD1 matches at 11 bases. The CDR3 extends over 14 amino acids. CDR1 SGHTA and CDR2 FQGTGA come from the germline V gene. V was pared by 5 bases and J by 8 bases, with 7 bases of the junction left unmatched. The CDR3 DNA reads TGTGCCAGCAGCCCCGGACAGGGGGCCTTGGGCTACACCTTC. Protein: CASSPGQGALGYTF.

This chain joins TRBV6-4 and TRBJ1-1, with no clear D. Trimming took off 6 bases at V and 0 bases at J, with 8 bases between the two ends. CDR3 length: 13 amino acids. The germline V gene encodes CDR1 MRHNA and CDR2 SNTAGT. DNA for the CDR3: TGTGCCAGCAGCGTCCAAGTGAACACTGAAGCTTTCTTT. It is translated as CASSVQVNTEAFF.

The V gene is TRBV27, the J gene TRBJ2-3; D is unresolved. This CDR3 region has 13 residues. V gave up 3 bases and J gave up 2 bases, with 6 bases separating them. CDR1 is MNHEY, CDR2 SMNVEV, per germline (reference sequence). The CDR3 reads CASSFWPTDTQYF. The CDR3 bases are TGTGCCAGCAGTTTTTGGCCCACAGATACGCAGTATTTT.

The chain joins TRBV27 to TRBJ2-1; D is perhaps TRBD1 or TRBD2 (5 bases each). From germline, CDR1 is MNHEY and CDR2 SMNVEV (reference sequence). Trimming pared 4 bases from V and 9 bases from J, leaving 16 bases between. The CDR3 contains 14 residues. The CDR3 sequence is CASSSISAGTEQFF. In nucleotides, the CDR3 is TGTGCCAGCAGTTCCATTTCTGCCGGGACTGAGCAGTTCTTC.

This clone was seen only once. V usage is TRBV5-1 and J usage is TRBJ1-2, with a possible D match to TRBD1 (6 bases). Trimming took 4 bases from V and 2 from J, leaving 21 bases between them. This CDR3 spans 17 amino acids. Germline V gives CDR1 SGHRS, CDR2 YFSETQ. The CDR3 sequence: CASSPRWGHEGNYGYTF. The CDR3 DNA follows: TGCGCCAGCAGCCCCCGGTGGGGGCATGAGGGGAACTATGGCTACACCTTC.

The chain has TRBV7-7 and TRBJ2-1; D uncertain. Germline V lookup: CDR1 SSHAT, CDR2 FNYEAQ (reference sequence). The CDR3 runs to 13 residues. The V end was cut by 5 bases, the J end by 9 bases, with 14 bases between. The CDR3 DNA is TGTGCCAGCAGCCCCGACTTCTTCGGTGAGCAGTTCTTC. This gives the protein CASSPDFFGEQFF.

The rearrangement uses TRBV20-1 and TRBJ1-1; the D gene is possibly TRBD1 (6 bases). In germline, CDR1 is DFQATT, CDR2 SNEGSKA (reference sequence). V lost 2 bases, J lost 7 bases, and 8 bases lay in between. The CDR3 contains 11 residues. The CDR3 DNA reads TGCAGTGCTAGAAAGGGGGGTGAAGCTTTCTTT. Its protein product is CSARKGGEAFF.

V and J are TRBV7-2 and TRBJ2-5, with 9 bases fitting TRBD2. This CDR3 is built from 15 residues. The germline V gene has CDR1 SGHTA and CDR2 FQGNSA. Unmatched junction bases numbered 8, after V lost 5 bases and J lost 4 bases. CDR3 region: CASSQTSGKGETQYF. The CDR3 region has the DNA TGTGCCAGCAGCCAGACTAGCGGAAAGGGAGAGACCCAGTACTTC.

The chain employs TRBV30 and TRBJ1-2; D is unclear. In germline, CDR1 is GTSNPN, CDR2 SVGIG (reference sequence). CDR3 size: 14 residues. V lost 0 bases and J lost 4, with 12 bases in between. DNA of the CDR3: TGTGCCTGGAGTGTACGTGGAGGACTCTATGGCTACACCTTC. The encoded protein is CAWSVRGGLYGYTF.

The chain links TRBV7-3 to TRBJ1-2; 10 bases fit TRBD1. Trimming cost V 4 bases and J 4 bases; bases outside gene matches: 6. There are 15 residues in the CDR3. Germline V lookup: CDR1 SGHTA, CDR2 FQGTGA. CDR3 nucleotide sequence: TGTGCCAGCAGCTACGGGACAGGGGACGTCTATGGCTACACCTTC. The encoded protein is CASSYGTGDVYGYTF.

This clone was detected only once. The chain joins TRBV4-1 to TRBJ2-5; 7 bases fit TRBD1. Germline values: CDR1 MGHRA, CDR2 YSYEKL. This CDR3 comprises 18 residues. V was clipped by 1 base and J by 2 bases; unmatched bases: 13. CDR3: CASSQASSLGGEQETQYF. Here the CDR3 DNA reads TGCGCCAGCAGCCAAGCCTCCTCCCTAGGGGGCGAGCAAGAGACCCAGTACTTC.

The V gene is TRBV29-1, the J gene TRBJ1-3, with D uncertain. Germline V gives CDR1 SQVTM, CDR2 ANQGSEA. CDR3 length: 13 amino acids. The germline V and J ends were trimmed by 1 base and 4 bases, with 8 bases remaining between them. The CDR3 protein is CSVEGAYGNTIYF. CDR3 bases: TGCAGCGTTGAAGGGGCATACGGAAACACCATATATTTT. Supplemented by reference TRBV29-1 and TRBJ1-3, the full variable domain reads SAVISQKPSRDICQRGTSLTIQCQVDSQVTMMFWYRQQPGQSLTLIATANQGSEATYESGFVIDKFPISRPNLTFSTLTVSNMSPEDSSIYLCSVEGAYGNTIYFGEGSWLTVV.

This chain uses TRBV30 with TRBJ2-1, with 8 bases aligning to TRBD1. V shed 0 bases and J 5 bases; nucleotides not matched to a gene: 6. The CDR3 covers 15 residues. In germline, CDR1 is GTSNPN, CDR2 SVGIG (reference sequence). The CDR3 loop reads CAWSVTQGVNNEQFF. The CDR3 DNA reads TGTGCCTGGAGTGTAACACAGGGGGTAAACAATGAGCAGTTCTTC.

The chain is built from TRBV7-2 and TRBJ2-2; tentative D call: TRBD2 (6 bases). Looked up from germline, CDR1 is SGHTA and CDR2 is FQGNSA. The length of the CDR3 is 16 residues. Trimming removed 4 bases from V and 5 bases from J, with 17 bases in between. CDR3 DNA: TGTGCCAGCAGCTCAACATCGGGACTTAAGACCGGGGAGCTGTTTTTT. Translated, it gives CASSSTSGLKTGELFF.

The CDR3 loop is CASSGAGSETQYF. DNA for the CDR3: TGTGCCAGCTCCGGGGCAGGGTCAGAGACCCAGTACTTC. The chain combines TRBV18 with TRBJ2-5; TRBD1 or TRBD2 may be the D gene (5 bases each). The CDR3 totals 13 residues. Trimming shortened V by 6 bases and J by 4 bases, and 12 bases separated the two germline ends. Germline CDR1 reads KGHSH; CDR2 reads LQKENI. Full variable domain (outside the CDR3, taken from reference TRBV18 and TRBJ2-5): NAGVMQNPRHLVRRRGQEARLRCSPMKGHSHVYWYRQLPEEGLKFMVYLQKENIIDESGMPKERFSAEFPKEGPSILRIQQVVRGDSAAYFCASSGAGSETQYFGPGTRLLVL.

The CDR3 region has the DNA TGTGCCAGCAGCTCCGGGACAGGGCCCAACGAGCAGTACTTC. Translating gives CASSSGTGPNEQYF. This rearrangement joins TRBV7-7 to TRBJ2-7, with 9 bases that match TRBD1. V lost 4 bases, J lost 5 bases, and 6 bases stayed unmatched. Germline values: CDR1 SSHAT, CDR2 FNYEAQ (reference sequence). This CDR3 comprises 14 residues.

The chain carries TRBV28 and TRBJ2-3; 7 bases agree with TRBD2. CDR1 is MDHEN, CDR2 SYDVKM, per germline. This CDR3 is built from 16 residues. J gave up 4 bases and V 2 bases, and 9 bases lay outside the gene matches. The CDR3 loop reads CASSLRLAGGADTQYF. In DNA, the CDR3 is TGTGCCAGCAGTTTAAGATTAGCGGGCGGTGCAGATACGCAGTATTTT. Full variable domain (outside the CDR3, taken from reference TRBV28 and TRBJ2-3): DVKVTQSSRYLVKRTGEKVFLECVQDMDHENMFWYRQDPGLGLRLIYFSYDVKMKEKGDIPEGYSVSREKKERFSLILESASTNQTSMYLCASSLRLAGGADTQYFGPGTRLTVL.